This is a list of T cell receptor beta chains from one sample in a study of cytomegalovirus exposure and HLA in healthy donors. Assay: immunoSEQ multiplex PCR; the TCRdb copy retains only in-frame clones and omits some. The table lists a few hundred thousand clones, approximately 82% of them singletons, with roughly 0.58% in the top ten. Sequenced: PBMCs. The receptors here all came from a woman between 40 and 50 years old in good health and CMV-seronegative. The CDR3 runs from the conserved cysteine through the conserved F or W. A D gene is named only where the DNA matches it firmly. Only part of the rows carry a size: once, few, many, or a class if the clone is expanded.

j_call: TRBJ1-5
d_call: NA
v_call: TRBV21-1
clone_size: NA
cdr3_nt: TGTGCCAGCAGCAAAAGAGTGGGGGCAAGGTATCGCAATCAGCCCCAGCATTTT
cdr3_aa: CASSKRVGARYRNQPQHF

j_call: TRBJ1-1
d_call: NA
v_call: TRBV19
clone_size: NA
cdr3_nt: TGTGCCAGTAGTCCCGTTTTAGCGGATGAAGCTTTCTTT
cdr3_aa: CASSPVLADEAFF

j_call: TRBJ2-7
d_call: NA
v_call: TRBV29-1
clone_size: NA
cdr3_nt: TGCAGCGTTGAAGAGGGACACGACTACGAGCAGTACTTC
cdr3_aa: CSVEEGHDYEQYF

j_call: TRBJ1-1
d_call: NA
v_call: TRBV7-9
clone_size: NA
cdr3_nt: TGTGCCAGCAGCTTAGCGACTGAGACAGCTTTCTTT
cdr3_aa: CASSLATETAFF

j_call: TRBJ2-7
d_call: NA
v_call: TRBV2
clone_size: NA
cdr3_nt: TGTGCCAGCAGTGAACTGGCAGGGGAAGGGTACGAGCAGTACTTC
cdr3_aa: CASSELAGEGYEQYF

j_call: TRBJ2-7
d_call: NA
v_call: TRBV5-6
clone_size: once
cdr3_nt: TGTGCCAGCAGCCCACTGGGTGGGGCCCCCTACGAGCAGTACTTC
cdr3_aa: CASSPLGGAPYEQYF

j_call: TRBJ1-6
d_call: NA
v_call: TRBV9
clone_size: once
cdr3_nt: TGTGCCAGCAGCTTTAGCACAGGTAACACGGATAATTCACCCCTCCACTTT
cdr3_aa: CASSFSTGNTDNSPLHF

j_call: TRBJ1-2
d_call: NA
v_call: TRBV19
clone_size: NA
cdr3_nt: TGTGCCAGTAGTATATCAGGGGCGCGAGGCTACACCTTC
cdr3_aa: CASSISGARGYTF

j_call: TRBJ2-3
d_call: TRBD1
v_call: TRBV7-9
clone_size: few
cdr3_nt: TGTGCCAGCAGCCCCAGCCGGGACAGGGGTGATACGCAGTATTTT
cdr3_aa: CASSPSRDRGDTQYF

j_call: TRBJ1-1
d_call: TRBD1
v_call: TRBV5-4
clone_size: NA
cdr3_nt: TGTGCCAGCACCCAAATCGGACAGGGAGGAATTCCTACTGAAGCTTTCTTT
cdr3_aa: CASTQIGQGGIPTEAFF

j_call: TRBJ2-7
d_call: TRBD1
v_call: TRBV18
clone_size: NA
cdr3_nt: TGTGCCAGCTCCCCCGGGACAGGGTCCGAGCAGTACTTC
cdr3_aa: CASSPGTGSEQYF

j_call: TRBJ2-3
d_call: NA
v_call: TRBV5-4
clone_size: NA
cdr3_nt: TGTGCCAGCAGCTACAGGGACGGCACAGATACGCAGTATTTT
cdr3_aa: CASSYRDGTDTQYF

j_call: TRBJ1-2
d_call: TRBD1
v_call: TRBV6-1
clone_size: NA
cdr3_nt: TGTGCCAGCAGTGAACAAACAGGGGATGCCTATGGCTACACCTTC
cdr3_aa: CASSEQTGDAYGYTF

j_call: TRBJ1-6
d_call: TRBD1
v_call: TRBV28
clone_size: once
cdr3_nt: TGTGCCAGCAGTTTTCAACAGGGGCCTAATTCACCCCTCCACTTT
cdr3_aa: CASSFQQGPNSPLHF

j_call: TRBJ1-4
d_call: NA
v_call: TRBV10-1
clone_size: NA
cdr3_nt: TGCGCCAGCAGTGAGGACCAGGGTGGAAAACTGTTTTTT
cdr3_aa: CASSEDQGGKLFF

j_call: TRBJ2-3
d_call: TRBD1
v_call: TRBV5-1
clone_size: NA
cdr3_nt: TGCGCCAGCAGCTTGGGTCAGGGGGCAGACCTCACAGATACGCAGTATTTT
cdr3_aa: CASSLGQGADLTDTQYF

j_call: TRBJ1-1
d_call: TRBD1
v_call: TRBV19
clone_size: NA
cdr3_nt: TGTGCCAGTAGTATTGTAGGCAGGGGGCTAACTGAAGCTTTCTTT
cdr3_aa: CASSIVGRGLTEAFF

j_call: TRBJ1-2
d_call: NA
v_call: TRBV13
clone_size: NA
cdr3_nt: TGTGCCAGCAGCTCCCAGGGTTACTATGGCTACACCTTC
cdr3_aa: CASSSQGYYGYTF

j_call: TRBJ1-1
d_call: TRBD1
v_call: TRBV6-5
clone_size: NA
cdr3_nt: TGTGCCAGCACCGCGACAGGGAGTATAGCTTTCTTT
cdr3_aa: CASTATGSIAFF

j_call: TRBJ1-3
d_call: NA
v_call: TRBV6-5
clone_size: NA
cdr3_nt: TGTGCCAGCAGTTACTCGCGGTCCGGAAACACCATATATTTT
cdr3_aa: CASSYSRSGNTIYF

j_call: TRBJ2-7
d_call: NA
v_call: TRBV27
clone_size: NA
cdr3_nt: TGTGCCAGCAGCTCCCCACAAGGGGGACCCGGGATGGTCGAGCAGTACTTC
cdr3_aa: CASSSPQGGPGMVEQYF

j_call: TRBJ2-6
d_call: TRBD1
v_call: TRBV18
clone_size: NA
cdr3_nt: TGTGCCAGCTCAGCCTCCGGGACAGGGTGGGCGGGGGCCAACGTCCTGACTTTC
cdr3_aa: CASSASGTGWAGANVLTF

j_call: TRBJ2-7
d_call: TRBD1
v_call: TRBV15
clone_size: NA
cdr3_nt: TGTGCCACCAGCAGAGATCTACAGGGGAATATCTACGAGCAGTACTTC
cdr3_aa: CATSRDLQGNIYEQYF

j_call: TRBJ2-1
d_call: NA
v_call: TRBV29-1
clone_size: once
cdr3_nt: TGCAGCGTTCTTGGGGCCCCTCGTAACTTTGAGCAGTTCTTC
cdr3_aa: CSVLGAPRNFEQFF

j_call: TRBJ1-1
d_call: NA
v_call: TRBV5-1
clone_size: NA
cdr3_nt: TGCGCCAGCAGCTTCACAGGGATGGGGAACACTGAAGCTTTCTTT
cdr3_aa: CASSFTGMGNTEAFF

j_call: TRBJ2-7
d_call: NA
v_call: TRBV7-9
clone_size: NA
cdr3_nt: TGTGCCAGCAGTTATGACACCTACGAGCAGTACTTC
cdr3_aa: CASSYDTYEQYF

j_call: TRBJ1-2
d_call: TRBD1
v_call: TRBV5-4
clone_size: once
cdr3_nt: TGTGCCAGCAGCCCCGGGACAGGCACGCATGGCTACACCTTC
cdr3_aa: CASSPGTGTHGYTF

j_call: TRBJ1-2
d_call: NA
v_call: TRBV6-6
clone_size: NA
cdr3_nt: TGTGCCAGCAGTTACGAGGATAGCGGCTACACCTTC
cdr3_aa: CASSYEDSGYTF

j_call: TRBJ1-1
d_call: NA
v_call: TRBV2
clone_size: NA
cdr3_nt: TGTGCCAGCAAAGGACAACCGAACACTGAAGCTTTCTTT
cdr3_aa: CASKGQPNTEAFF

j_call: TRBJ2-3
d_call: NA
v_call: TRBV7-6
clone_size: NA
cdr3_nt: TGTGCCAGCAGCCTCACAGGGCGCACAGATACGCAGTATTTT
cdr3_aa: CASSLTGRTDTQYF

j_call: TRBJ2-7
d_call: TRBD1
v_call: TRBV30
clone_size: NA
cdr3_nt: TGTGCCTGGAGTGTGGGACAGGGCTCCTACGAGCAGTACTTC
cdr3_aa: CAWSVGQGSYEQYF

j_call: TRBJ1-2
d_call: TRBD1
v_call: TRBV28
clone_size: NA
cdr3_nt: TGTGCCAGCAGTTTATGGACGACAGGGGGCTATGGCTACACCTTC
cdr3_aa: CASSLWTTGGYGYTF

j_call: TRBJ1-2
d_call: TRBD1
v_call: TRBV6-5
clone_size: NA
cdr3_nt: TGTGCCAGCAGGGGAAGGGGGCGGGATGGCTACACCTTC
cdr3_aa: CASRGRGRDGYTF

j_call: TRBJ2-7
d_call: TRBD1
v_call: TRBV27
clone_size: NA
cdr3_nt: TGTGCCAGCAGTTCCCAGGGGGTCGGCGAGCAGTACTTC
cdr3_aa: CASSSQGVGEQYF

j_call: TRBJ1-4
d_call: TRBD1
v_call: TRBV6-5
clone_size: NA
cdr3_nt: TGTGCCAGCAGACAGGGGGCGCGGGGTTTCGAAAAACTGTTTTTT
cdr3_aa: CASRQGARGFEKLFF

j_call: TRBJ2-3
d_call: TRBD2
v_call: TRBV7-9
clone_size: NA
cdr3_nt: TGTGCCAGCAGCCTACGACTAGCGGGGTATAGCACAGATACGCAGTATTTT
cdr3_aa: CASSLRLAGYSTDTQYF

j_call: TRBJ1-1
d_call: NA
v_call: TRBV6-5
clone_size: NA
cdr3_nt: TGTGCCAGCAGTACGACACAGGCGAACACTGAAGCTTTCTTT
cdr3_aa: CASSTTQANTEAFF

j_call: TRBJ1-2
d_call: TRBD1
v_call: TRBV9
clone_size: NA
cdr3_nt: TGTGCCAGCAGCACAGAGGACAGGGATAATGGCTACACCTTC
cdr3_aa: CASSTEDRDNGYTF

j_call: TRBJ1-2
d_call: TRBD1
v_call: TRBV6-5
clone_size: NA
cdr3_nt: TGTGCCAGCAGCATCAGGGGGGAAGGCTACACCTTC
cdr3_aa: CASSIRGEGYTF

j_call: TRBJ2-5
d_call: NA
v_call: TRBV7-9
clone_size: NA
cdr3_nt: TGTGCCAGCAGCCCTCGGGACAACCAAGAGACCCAGTACTTC
cdr3_aa: CASSPRDNQETQYF

j_call: TRBJ1-1
d_call: NA
v_call: TRBV28
clone_size: NA
cdr3_nt: TGTGCCAGCACCTCCAGGGTGTACCGACCGCCATTGAGGGCTTTCTTT
cdr3_aa: CASTSRVYRPPLRAFF

j_call: TRBJ1-5
d_call: NA
v_call: TRBV19
clone_size: NA
cdr3_nt: TGTGCCAGTAGGGCAGGGGCAGCCAGCAATCAGCCCCAGCATTTT
cdr3_aa: CASRAGAASNQPQHF

j_call: TRBJ2-2
d_call: NA
v_call: TRBV27
clone_size: NA
cdr3_nt: TGTGCCAGCAGTTTATATCCTGGGGAGCTGTTTTTT
cdr3_aa: CASSLYPGELFF

j_call: TRBJ1-2
d_call: TRBD1
v_call: TRBV4-1
clone_size: NA
cdr3_nt: TGCGCCAGCAGCCAAACAAAACAGGGGACGGCTAACTATGGCTACACCTTC
cdr3_aa: CASSQTKQGTANYGYTF

j_call: TRBJ2-2
d_call: NA
v_call: TRBV4-3
clone_size: NA
cdr3_nt: TGCGCCAGCAGCCGTCCCGCCGGGTTGACCCCCGGGGAGCTGTTTTTT
cdr3_aa: CASSRPAGLTPGELFF

j_call: TRBJ1-6
d_call: NA
v_call: TRBV6-1
clone_size: NA
cdr3_nt: TGTGCCAGCAGTTCACAGGGTGTGGTTTCACCCCTCCACTTT
cdr3_aa: CASSSQGVVSPLHF

j_call: TRBJ1-1
d_call: NA
v_call: TRBV6-5
clone_size: once
cdr3_nt: TGTGCCAGCAGCCCCGACACGAACACTGAAGCTTTCTTT
cdr3_aa: CASSPDTNTEAFF

j_call: TRBJ2-1
d_call: TRBD2
v_call: TRBV30
clone_size: NA
cdr3_nt: TGTGCCTGGAGTGTACGTGGCGGGGGTTTAAATGAGCAGTTCTTC
cdr3_aa: CAWSVRGGGLNEQFF

j_call: TRBJ1-3
d_call: NA
v_call: TRBV9
clone_size: NA
cdr3_nt: TGTGCCAGCAGCGCAACTTCAACAGATCTTGGAAACACCATATATTTT
cdr3_aa: CASSATSTDLGNTIYF

j_call: TRBJ2-7
d_call: TRBD1
v_call: TRBV5-1
clone_size: NA
cdr3_nt: TGCGCCAGCAGCAGGGGACAGGGATACGAGCAGTACTTC
cdr3_aa: CASSRGQGYEQYF

j_call: TRBJ1-1
d_call: TRBD1
v_call: TRBV29-1
clone_size: once
cdr3_nt: TGCAGCGTTGCACCGGGACAGGGGATAACTGAAGCTTTCTTT
cdr3_aa: CSVAPGQGITEAFF